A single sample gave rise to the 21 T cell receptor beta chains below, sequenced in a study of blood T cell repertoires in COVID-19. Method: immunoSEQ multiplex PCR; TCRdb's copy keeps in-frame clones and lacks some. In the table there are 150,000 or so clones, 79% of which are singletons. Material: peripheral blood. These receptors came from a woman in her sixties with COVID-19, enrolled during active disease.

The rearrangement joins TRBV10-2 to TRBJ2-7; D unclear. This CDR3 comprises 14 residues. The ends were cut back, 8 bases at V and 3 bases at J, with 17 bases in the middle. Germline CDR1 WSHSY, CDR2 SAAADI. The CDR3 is CASQATFHLYEQYF. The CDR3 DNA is TGCGCCAGCCAGGCGACCTTCCACCTCTACGAGCAGTACTTC.

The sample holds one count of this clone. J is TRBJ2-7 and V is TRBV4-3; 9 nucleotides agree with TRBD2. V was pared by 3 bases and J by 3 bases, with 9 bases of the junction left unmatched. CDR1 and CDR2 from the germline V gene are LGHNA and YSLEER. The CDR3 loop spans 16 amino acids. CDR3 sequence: CASSQNLAGVLYEQYF. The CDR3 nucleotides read TGCGCCAGCAGCCAGAACTTAGCGGGAGTACTCTACGAGCAGTACTTC.

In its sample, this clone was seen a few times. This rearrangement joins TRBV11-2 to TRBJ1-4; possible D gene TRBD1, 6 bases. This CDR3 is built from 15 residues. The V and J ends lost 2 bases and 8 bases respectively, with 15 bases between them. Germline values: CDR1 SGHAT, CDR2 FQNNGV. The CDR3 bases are TGTGCCAGCAGCTTATTACCCAACAGGGCCGAAAAACTGTTTTTT. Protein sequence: CASSLLPNRAEKLFF. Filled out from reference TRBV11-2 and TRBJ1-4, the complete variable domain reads EAGVAQSPRYKIIEKRQSVAFWCNPISGHATLYWYQQILGQGPKLLIQFQNNGVVDDSQLPKDRFSAERLKGVDSTLKIQPAKLEDSAVYLCASSLLPNRAEKLFFGSGTQLSVL.

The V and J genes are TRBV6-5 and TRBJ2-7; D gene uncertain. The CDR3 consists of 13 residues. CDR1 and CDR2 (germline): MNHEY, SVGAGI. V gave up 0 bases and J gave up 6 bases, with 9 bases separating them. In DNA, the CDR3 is TGTGCCAGCAGTTACTCGCAGGATGGCGAGCAGTACTTC. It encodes CASSYSQDGEQYF.

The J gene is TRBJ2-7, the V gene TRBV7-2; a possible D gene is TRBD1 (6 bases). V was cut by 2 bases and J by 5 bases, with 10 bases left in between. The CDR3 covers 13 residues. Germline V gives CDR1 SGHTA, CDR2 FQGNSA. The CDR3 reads CASSLLGAHEQYF. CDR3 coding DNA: TGTGCCAGCAGCTTACTGGGGGCACACGAGCAGTACTTC.

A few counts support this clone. The CDR3 spells CASSEAVGAQPQHF. The DNA for the CDR3 is TGTGCCAGCAGTGAAGCGGTGGGAGCTCAGCCCCAGCATTTT. The chain combines TRBV2 with TRBJ1-5; the D is unclear. The germline V gene has CDR1 SNHLY and CDR2 FYNNEI. The CDR3 covers 14 residues. Trimming cost V 0 bases and J 6 bases, with 9 bases left between them.

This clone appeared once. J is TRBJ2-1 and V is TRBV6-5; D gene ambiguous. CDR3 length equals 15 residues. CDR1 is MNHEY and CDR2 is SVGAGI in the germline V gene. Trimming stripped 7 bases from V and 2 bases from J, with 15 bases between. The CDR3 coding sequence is TGTGCCAGCAACGAAGGTAGCTCGCCCTACAATGAGCAGTTCTTC. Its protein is CASNEGSSPYNEQFF.

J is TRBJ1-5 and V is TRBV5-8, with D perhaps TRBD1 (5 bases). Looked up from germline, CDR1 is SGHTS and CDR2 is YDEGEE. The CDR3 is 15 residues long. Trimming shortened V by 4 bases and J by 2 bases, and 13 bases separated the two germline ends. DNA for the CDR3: TGTGCCAGCAGCCCGACCACGGGGGGCAATCAGCCCCAGCATTTT. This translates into CASSPTTGGNQPQHF.

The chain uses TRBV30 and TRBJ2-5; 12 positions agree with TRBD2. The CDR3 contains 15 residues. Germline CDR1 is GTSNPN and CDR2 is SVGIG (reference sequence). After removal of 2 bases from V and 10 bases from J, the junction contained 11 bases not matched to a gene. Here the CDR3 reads CAWSQLLAGGGLQYF. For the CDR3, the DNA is TGTGCCTGGAGTCAGCTCCTAGCGGGAGGGGGACTCCAGTACTTC.

This chain's CDR3 is CASSLNTGAQETQYF. DNA of the CDR3: TGTGCCAGCAGCTTAAATACAGGGGCGCAAGAGACCCAGTACTTC. The chain has TRBV7-2 and TRBJ2-5; 7 bases are a match to TRBD1. V was clipped by 2 bases and J by 2 bases; unmatched bases: 5. The length of the CDR3 is 15 residues. Germline CDR1 reads SGHTA; CDR2 reads FQGNSA. The complete variable domain, with remaining parts taken from reference TRBV7-2 and TRBJ2-5, reads GAGVSQSPSNKVTEKGKDVELRCDPISGHTALYWYRQSLGQGLEFLIYFQGNSAPDKSGLPSDRFSAERTGGSVSTLTIQRTQQEDSAVYLCASSLNTGAQETQYFGPGTRLLVL.

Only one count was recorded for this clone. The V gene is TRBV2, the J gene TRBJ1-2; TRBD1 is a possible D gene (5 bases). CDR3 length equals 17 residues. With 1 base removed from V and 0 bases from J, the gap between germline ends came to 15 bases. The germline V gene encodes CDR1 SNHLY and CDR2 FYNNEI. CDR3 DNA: TGTGCCAGCAGTGAAGGTGCGGCAGGGTACCCTAACTATGGCTACACCTTC. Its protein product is CASSEGAAGYPNYGYTF.

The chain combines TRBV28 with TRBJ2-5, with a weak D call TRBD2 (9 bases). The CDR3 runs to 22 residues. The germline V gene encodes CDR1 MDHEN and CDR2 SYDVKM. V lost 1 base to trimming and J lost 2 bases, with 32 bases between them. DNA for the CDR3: TGTGCCAGCAGTTTATTGAATATTTGGCGGGGGGGTTTGGGACAGGCGCAAGAGACCCAGTACTTC. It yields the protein CASSLLNIWRGGLGQAQETQYF. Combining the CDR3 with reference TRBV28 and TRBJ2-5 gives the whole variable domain DVKVTQSSRYLVKRTGEKVFLECVQDMDHENMFWYRQDPGLGLRLIYFSYDVKMKEKGDIPEGYSVSREKKERFSLILESASTNQTSMYLCASSLLNIWRGGLGQAQETQYFGPGTRLLVL.

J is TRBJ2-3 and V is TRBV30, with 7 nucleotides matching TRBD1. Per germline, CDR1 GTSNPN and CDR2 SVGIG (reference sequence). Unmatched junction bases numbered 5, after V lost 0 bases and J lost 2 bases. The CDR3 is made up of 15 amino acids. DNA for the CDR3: TGTGCCTGGAGTGTATTCGACAGGGTCACAGATACGCAGTATTTT. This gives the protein CAWSVFDRVTDTQYF. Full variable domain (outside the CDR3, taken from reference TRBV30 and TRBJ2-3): SQTIHQWPATLVQPVGSPLSLECTVEGTSNPNLYWYRQAAGRGLQLLFYSVGIGQISSEVPQNLSASRPQDRQFILSSKKLLLSDSGFYLCAWSVFDRVTDTQYFGPGTRLTVL.

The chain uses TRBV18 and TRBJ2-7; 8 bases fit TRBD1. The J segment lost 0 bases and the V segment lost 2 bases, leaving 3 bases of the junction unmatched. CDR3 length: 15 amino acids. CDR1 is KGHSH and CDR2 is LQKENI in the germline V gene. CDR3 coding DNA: TGTGCCAGCTCACCAAACAGGGGGGCCTCCTACGAGCAGTACTTC. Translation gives CASSPNRGASYEQYF.

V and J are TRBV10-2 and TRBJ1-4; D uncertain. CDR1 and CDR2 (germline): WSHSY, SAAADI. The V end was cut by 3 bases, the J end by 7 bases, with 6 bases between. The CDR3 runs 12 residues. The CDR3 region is CASSEIGEKLFF. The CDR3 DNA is TGCGCCAGCAGTGAAATCGGTGAAAAACTGTTTTTT.

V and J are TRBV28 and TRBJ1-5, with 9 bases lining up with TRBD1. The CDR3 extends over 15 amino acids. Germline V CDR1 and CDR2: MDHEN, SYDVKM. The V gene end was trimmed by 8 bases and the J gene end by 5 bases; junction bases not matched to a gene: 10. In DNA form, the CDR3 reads TGTGCCAGCGCCGTCTCGGGACAGGGTTATCAGCCCCAGCATTTT. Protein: CASAVSGQGYQPQHF.

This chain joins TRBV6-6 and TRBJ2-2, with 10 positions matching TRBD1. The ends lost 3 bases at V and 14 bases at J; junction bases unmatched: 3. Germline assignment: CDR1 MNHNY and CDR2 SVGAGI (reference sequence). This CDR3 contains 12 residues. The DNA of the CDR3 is TGTGCCAGCAGTTATGAGACAGGGGGCCTGTTTTTT. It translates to CASSYETGGLFF.

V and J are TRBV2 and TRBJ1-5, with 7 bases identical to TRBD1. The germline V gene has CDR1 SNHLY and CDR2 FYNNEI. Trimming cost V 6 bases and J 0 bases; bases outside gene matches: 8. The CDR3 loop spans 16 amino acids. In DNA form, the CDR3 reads TGTGCCAGCAGCGAAAAAGGGGGCGTTAGCAATCAGCCCCAGCATTTT. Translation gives CASSEKGGVSNQPQHF.

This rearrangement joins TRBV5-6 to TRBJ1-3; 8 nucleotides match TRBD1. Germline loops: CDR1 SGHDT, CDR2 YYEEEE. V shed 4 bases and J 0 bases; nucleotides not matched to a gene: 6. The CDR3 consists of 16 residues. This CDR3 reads CASSTGQGGSGNTIYF. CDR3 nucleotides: TGTGCCAGCAGCACCGGACAGGGTGGCTCTGGAAACACCATATATTTT.

In DNA form, the CDR3 reads TGTGCCAGCAGCCCCGGGACTTCGTACCAAGAGACCCAGTACTTC. Translated, it gives CASSPGTSYQETQYF. J is TRBJ2-5 and V is TRBV3-1 (or the pseudogene TRBV3-2), with a tentative D call TRBD2 (6 bases). Trimming cost V 4 bases and J 0 bases, with 12 bases left between them. This CDR3 region has 15 residues. Per the germline V gene, CDR1 is LGHDT and CDR2 is YNNKEL (reference sequence).

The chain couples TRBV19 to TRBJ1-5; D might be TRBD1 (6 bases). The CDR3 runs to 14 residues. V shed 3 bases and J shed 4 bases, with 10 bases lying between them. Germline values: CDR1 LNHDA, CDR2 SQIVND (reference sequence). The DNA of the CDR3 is TGTGCCAGTAGTATTTGGACAGTTAATCAGCCCCAGCATTTT. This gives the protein CASSIWTVNQPQHF.